This T cell receptor (beta chain) was sequenced in a study of neurological immune-mediated disorders (dated by TCRdb to about 2019). Background on the whole study: Using UMI-based sequencing, the study compared peripheral blood TCR-beta repertoires from patients with HTLV-I-associated myelopathy (HAM/TSP), patients with multiple sclerosis, and healthy controls. The cohort comprised some 71 subjects: about 14 HAM/TSP patients, 34 multiple sclerosis patients and about 20 healthy controls. The roughly 110 TCR-beta libraries included longitudinal samples, technical triplicates and paired sorted CD4+ and CD8+ T-cell subsets alongside PBMC samples. What the study reported, not specific to this receptor: Expanded clones from different subjects shared no identical CDR3 amino acid sequences, which suggests that TCR-beta repertoires were private in all groups. The highest TCR clonal expansion was observed in HAM/TSP patients, whereas the lowest was observed in MS patients, even when compared with healthy controls.

This clonotype was counted ten times or more. Its recognized antigen is unknown. Nothing much larger sits one base from this clone, and base qualities are not available. cDNA was synthesized by template-switch 5'RACE using a primer with a 10-nucleotide random unique molecular identifier that tagged each TCR transcript. Over 180 million TCR-beta sequences, covering 15-18 subjects, were produced in each sequencing run. The RNeasy kit was used to extract total RNA. The KAPA Real-time Library Amplification kit was used to amplify TCR-beta VDJ regions with primers targeting the TCR constant region and the 5'RACE anchor. A first PCR added sample indexes and Illumina adaptors, and a second PCR then raised library yield. After purification with Ampure beads, the TCR product of roughly 650 bp was size-selected on a 2% E-gel SizeSelection system. Before pooling, libraries had their quality checked on a Bioanalyzer, their concentration measured with Qubit, and their quantity determined with the Kapa Library Quantification kit. An Illumina HiSeq 2500 was used to sequence the libraries paired-end at 2 x 150 bp. To increase sequence diversity, roughly 24-31% phiX was spiked into each library pool. Processing in the source paper ran as follows. Quality-filtered reads were processed with the UMI-based MiGEC pipeline, which removed over 85% of raw TCR sequences during error correction. IMGT germline references were used for aligning VDJ genes, and each clonotype was defined as a unique CDR3 amino acid sequence together with its V-J genes. Clonal expansion, Shannon diversity and CDR3 relatedness (CalcPairwiseDistances, ClusterSamples) were evaluated with VDJtools, and phylogenetic trees were built with CLCbio workbench. A clone was classed as expanded if it had 8 or more unique UMIs, a cutoff based on coefficient-of-variation modelling across technical triplicates. TCRdb trimmed public reads at Q25 via fastp, called clones via MiXCR and kept in-frame beta chains. CDR3 protein sequences are deduplicated, and each keeps its most common genes and DNA. V and J calls and clone size were set by TCRdb, not the authors. Across this sample there are roughly 19,000 distinct CDR3 sequences, with approximately 6.8% seen only once. Of the sample, roughly 17% is held by the ten largest clones.

For sorted-subset TCR libraries, some 970,000 sorted CD4+ or CD8+ T cells were used. PBMCs were separated from peripheral blood using Ficoll-Hypaque density gradient centrifugation and then cryopreserved in liquid nitrogen. The study also sequenced paired sorted CD4+ and CD8+ subsets from healthy controls, HAM/TSP patients and MS patients. Sequencing used CD8+ T cells from blood. This clonotype originated in a woman in her twenties or thirties with HTLV-1-associated myelopathy (HAM/TSP).

The DNA reads TGTGCCAGTATCGGAGGCGGGTTGAACACTGAAGCTTTCTTT. It codes for CASIGGGLNTEAFF. The rearranged chain carries TRBV19 and TRBJ1-1; the D gene assignment is ambiguous. The CDR3 numbers 14 residues from cysteine through phenylalanine. The read is trimmed to its CDR3 DNA, 42 bases read in frame from base 1. V is cut by 7 bases and J by 0 bases, and the space between the germline ends is 12 bases. From the germline V gene (reference sequence), CDR1 is LNHDA and CDR2 is SQIVND.